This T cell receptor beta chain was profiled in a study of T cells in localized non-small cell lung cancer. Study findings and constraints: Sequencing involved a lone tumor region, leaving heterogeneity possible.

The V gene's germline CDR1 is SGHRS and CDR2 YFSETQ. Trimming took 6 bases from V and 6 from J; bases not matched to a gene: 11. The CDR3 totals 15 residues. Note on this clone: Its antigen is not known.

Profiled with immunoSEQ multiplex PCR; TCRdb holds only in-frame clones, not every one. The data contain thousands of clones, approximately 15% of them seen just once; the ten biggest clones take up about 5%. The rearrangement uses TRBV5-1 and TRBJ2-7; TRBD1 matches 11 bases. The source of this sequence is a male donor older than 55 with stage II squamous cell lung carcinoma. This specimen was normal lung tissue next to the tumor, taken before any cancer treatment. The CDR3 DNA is TGCGCCAGCAAGGGGACAGGGGGGTCGGAAGGCGAGCAGTACTTC. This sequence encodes CASKGTGGSEGEQYF.